A selection of T cell receptor beta chains follows, all from one sample in a study of siplizumab effects on memory and regulatory T cells. Libraries were prepared by immunoSEQ multiplex PCR; TCRdb keeps only in-frame clonotypes and omits some of them. The table has roughly 100,000 clones, 80% to 95% seen once; the top ten hold roughly 7.1%. The material sequenced was CD8+ T cells sorted from blood. The source of these receptors is a human donor in good health. The CDR3 runs from the conserved cysteine through the conserved F or W. Each record gives: D gene, V gene, J gene, CDR3 length, clone size, CDR3 DNA, CDR3 protein. D genes are given only for firm matches. Size values are once, few and many counts, or a class for expanded clones, and some rows have none.

d_gene: -
v_gene: TRBV6-5
j_gene: TRBJ1-2
len: 9
abundance: -
CDR3nt: TGTGCCAGCAGTTATGGCTACACCTTC
CDR3aa: CASSYGYTF

d_gene: TRBD1
v_gene: TRBV5-8
j_gene: TRBJ1-2
len: 15
abundance: once
CDR3nt: TGTGCCAGCAGCTGGGTAGAGACAGGGCGGTATGGCTACACCTTC
CDR3aa: CASSWVETGRYGYTF

d_gene: TRBD2
v_gene: TRBV4-3
j_gene: TRBJ2-7
len: 17
abundance: -
CDR3nt: TGCGCCAGCAGCCAAGAAGCATTAGCGGGAGTTTCCCACGAGCAGTACTTC
CDR3aa: CASSQEALAGVSHEQYF

d_gene: -
v_gene: TRBV9
j_gene: TRBJ1-3
len: 15
abundance: -
CDR3nt: TGTGCCAGCAGCGTAGAGGGGTTCTCTGGAAACACCATATATTTT
CDR3aa: CASSVEGFSGNTIYF

d_gene: TRBD2
v_gene: TRBV11-2
j_gene: TRBJ2-6
len: 17
abundance: -
CDR3nt: TGTGCCAGCAGCTTCCCTAGCGGGCGAACTGGGGCCAACGTCCTGACTTTC
CDR3aa: CASSFPSGRTGANVLTF

d_gene: -
v_gene: TRBV4-3
j_gene: TRBJ2-3
len: 18
abundance: -
CDR3nt: TGCGCCAGCAGCCAAGATATCGGGTCAGCCCCAGACACAGATACGCAGTATTTT
CDR3aa: CASSQDIGSAPDTDTQYF

d_gene: -
v_gene: TRBV6-5
j_gene: TRBJ2-5
len: 14
abundance: few
CDR3nt: TGTGCCAGCAGTCGGGGGGCGAACCAAGAGACCCAGTACTTC
CDR3aa: CASSRGANQETQYF

d_gene: -
v_gene: TRBV6-4
j_gene: TRBJ1-2
len: 12
abundance: -
CDR3nt: TGTGCCAGCAGTGACAGTAACTATGGCTACACCTTC
CDR3aa: CASSDSNYGYTF

d_gene: -
v_gene: TRBV12-5
j_gene: TRBJ1-1
len: 13
abundance: few
CDR3nt: TGTGCTAGTGGTTTGGGGGACGTTCGGGAAGCTTTCTTT
CDR3aa: CASGLGDVREAFF

d_gene: TRBD1
v_gene: TRBV10-3
j_gene: TRBJ1-1
len: 15
abundance: -
CDR3nt: TGTGCCATCAGCCCGACAGGGGGGGTGAACACTGAAGCTTTCTTT
CDR3aa: CAISPTGGVNTEAFF

d_gene: TRBD1
v_gene: TRBV7-9
j_gene: TRBJ2-7
len: 15
abundance: -
CDR3nt: TGTGCCAGCAGCCCCTCGGGACAGCTGATTTACGAGCAGTACTTC
CDR3aa: CASSPSGQLIYEQYF

d_gene: TRBD1
v_gene: TRBV27
j_gene: TRBJ1-1
len: 15
abundance: -
CDR3nt: TGTGCCAGCAGTTTAGTCGGCAGGGGGGACACTGAAGCTTTCTTT
CDR3aa: CASSLVGRGDTEAFF

d_gene: -
v_gene: TRBV7-9
j_gene: TRBJ2-7
len: 13
abundance: -
CDR3nt: TGTGCCAGCAGCTTAGTTGGGCCCTACGAGCAGTACTTC
CDR3aa: CASSLVGPYEQYF

d_gene: -
v_gene: TRBV14
j_gene: TRBJ2-1
len: 14
abundance: -
CDR3nt: TGTGCCAGCAGCCAAGGCAGGGAAGGGGATGAGCAGTTCTTC
CDR3aa: CASSQGREGDEQFF

d_gene: -
v_gene: TRBV4-1
j_gene: TRBJ2-3
len: 15
abundance: -
CDR3nt: TGCGCCAGCAGCCTACAGAGTTCTAGCACAGATACGCAGTATTTT
CDR3aa: CASSLQSSSTDTQYF

d_gene: TRBD1
v_gene: TRBV7-8
j_gene: TRBJ2-7
len: 13
abundance: -
CDR3nt: TGTGCCAGCGGGGGACAGGGGGGACACGAGCAGTACTTC
CDR3aa: CASGGQGGHEQYF